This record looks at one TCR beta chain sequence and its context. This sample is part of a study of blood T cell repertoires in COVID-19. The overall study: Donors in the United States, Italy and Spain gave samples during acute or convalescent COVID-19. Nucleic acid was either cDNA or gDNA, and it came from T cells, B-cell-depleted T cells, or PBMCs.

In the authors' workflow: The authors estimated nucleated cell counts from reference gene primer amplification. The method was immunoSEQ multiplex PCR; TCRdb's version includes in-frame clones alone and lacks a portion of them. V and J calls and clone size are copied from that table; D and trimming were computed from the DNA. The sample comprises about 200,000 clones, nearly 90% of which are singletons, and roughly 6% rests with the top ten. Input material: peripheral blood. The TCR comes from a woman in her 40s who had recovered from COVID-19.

The CDR3 DNA sequence: TGCGCCAGCAGCCAAGCCATTCCGGACAGCACCACCTCCTACGAGCAGTACTTC. It specifies CASSQAIPDSTTSYEQYF. The chain links TRBV4-1 to TRBJ2-7, with TRBD1 as a possible D gene (6 bases). This CDR3 spans 18 amino acids. V lost 1 base, J lost 0 bases, and 19 bases lay in between. The germline V gene encodes CDR1 MGHRA and CDR2 YSYEKL.